These T cell receptor beta chains were read from a single sample in a study of response to subunit inactivated influenza vaccine. Each CDR3 protein is one row after TCRdb ran MiXCR on the RT-PCR reads. The sample shows some 500,000 distinct CDR3 sequences, 13% of them seen only once. Sample: PBMCs from blood, taken roughly 45 days after vaccination. The receptors stem from a man aged 50 to 60 who received an inactivated influenza vaccine. The CDR3 runs from the conserved cysteine through the conserved F or W. A D gene is named only where the DNA matches it firmly. Only part of the rows carry a size: once, few, many, or a class if the clone is expanded.

D gene: TRBD1; clone size: many; CDR3 length: 13; J gene: TRBJ2-7; V gene: TRBV12-3/TRBV12-4; CDR3 DNA: TGTGCCAGCAGGCCAACAGGGGACTACGAGCAGTACTTC; CDR3 protein: CASRPTGDYEQYF
D gene: .; clone size: .; CDR3 length: 13; J gene: TRBJ2-1; V gene: TRBV12-3/TRBV12-4; CDR3 DNA: TGTGCCAGCAGTTTAGGTAGCGGATATGAGCAGTTCTTC; CDR3 protein: CASSLGSGYEQFF
D gene: TRBD2; clone size: few; CDR3 length: 15; J gene: TRBJ2-3; V gene: TRBV29-1; CDR3 DNA: TGCAGCGTTGGAGGACTAGCGGGAGTTACAGATACGCAGTATTTT; CDR3 protein: CSVGGLAGVTDTQYF
D gene: .; clone size: many; CDR3 length: 14; J gene: TRBJ1-3; V gene: TRBV20-1; CDR3 DNA: TGCAGTGCAGAAGACAGAGACTCTGGAAACACCATATATTTT; CDR3 protein: CSAEDRDSGNTIYF
D gene: TRBD2; clone size: few; CDR3 length: 17; J gene: TRBJ2-5; V gene: TRBV5-1; CDR3 DNA: TGCGCCAGCAGCCCCGGACTAGCGGGGGGGAATTTGGAGACCCAGTACTTC; CDR3 protein: CASSPGLAGGNLETQYF
D gene: .; clone size: many; CDR3 length: 15; J gene: TRBJ2-1; V gene: TRBV11-2; CDR3 DNA: TGTGCCAGCAGCTTAGTCTGGACACCTGACAATGAGCAGTTCTTC; CDR3 protein: CASSLVWTPDNEQFF
D gene: .; clone size: many; CDR3 length: 14; J gene: TRBJ1-1; V gene: TRBV6-1; CDR3 DNA: TGTGCCAGCAGTGAAGGACAGGCGAACACTGAAGCTTTCTTT; CDR3 protein: CASSEGQANTEAFF
D gene: TRBD2; clone size: .; CDR3 length: 17; J gene: TRBJ2-1; V gene: TRBV24-1; CDR3 DNA: TGTGCCACCAGTGACTTGGGGACTAGCGGTTCCTACAATGAGCAGTTCTTC; CDR3 protein: CATSDLGTSGSYNEQFF
D gene: .; clone size: .; CDR3 length: 17; J gene: TRBJ2-3; V gene: TRBV7-3; CDR3 DNA: TGTGCCAGCAGCTTAACCCGGACCGGTCCTAGCACAGATACGCAGTATTTT; CDR3 protein: CASSLTRTGPSTDTQYF
D gene: .; clone size: few; CDR3 length: 17; J gene: TRBJ2-7; V gene: TRBV6-4; CDR3 DNA: TGTGCCAGCAGTGACTCAGGAGGGGAAAGGATAGAGTACGAGCAGTACTTC; CDR3 protein: CASSDSGGERIEYEQYF
D gene: TRBD2; clone size: few; CDR3 length: 15; J gene: TRBJ2-7; V gene: TRBV2; CDR3 DNA: TGTGCCAGCAGTGAAGAAGCGGGGGGCCTTTACGAGCAGTACTTC; CDR3 protein: CASSEEAGGLYEQYF
D gene: .; clone size: .; CDR3 length: 17; J gene: TRBJ2-5; V gene: TRBV21-1; CDR3 DNA: TGTGCCAGCAGCCCTTGCACCGGGACACGGAGGGGAGAGACCCAGTACTTC; CDR3 protein: CASSPCTGTRRGETQYF
D gene: .; clone size: .; CDR3 length: 13; J gene: TRBJ2-7; V gene: TRBV19; CDR3 DNA: TGTGCCAGTAGTATAGTCGGCAGCTACGAGCAGTACTTC; CDR3 protein: CASSIVGSYEQYF
D gene: .; clone size: once; CDR3 length: 17; J gene: TRBJ1-2; V gene: TRBV7-9; CDR3 DNA: TGTGCCAGCAGCGAAGAGATGCAGGGGACGACTTTCAATGGCTACACCTTC; CDR3 protein: CASSEEMQGTTFNGYTF
D gene: TRBD1; clone size: few; CDR3 length: 16; J gene: TRBJ2-1; V gene: TRBV28; CDR3 DNA: TGTGCCAGCAGACACCCCAGGGACAGGGGAATGCGTGAGCAGTTCTTC; CDR3 protein: CASRHPRDRGMREQFF
D gene: .; clone size: .; CDR3 length: 15; J gene: TRBJ1-4; V gene: TRBV7-9; CDR3 DNA: TGTGCCAGCAGCTTCGGAATCGGACAGAGCGAAAAACTGTTTTTT; CDR3 protein: CASSFGIGQSEKLFF
D gene: TRBD1; clone size: few; CDR3 length: 14; J gene: TRBJ2-3; V gene: TRBV20-1; CDR3 DNA: TGCAGTGCCGAAGGACAGGGGGCGATAGATACGCAGTATTTT; CDR3 protein: CSAEGQGAIDTQYF
D gene: .; clone size: few; CDR3 length: 13; J gene: TRBJ2-7; V gene: TRBV20-1; CDR3 DNA: TGCAGTGCTAGGGGTGGACAGCCCTTCGAGCAGTACTTC; CDR3 protein: CSARGGQPFEQYF
D gene: TRBD2; clone size: .; CDR3 length: 17; J gene: TRBJ2-7; V gene: TRBV7-6; CDR3 DNA: TGTGCCAGCAGCCTCAGAGCTAGCGGGGGCCTTCCCTACGAGCAGTACTTC; CDR3 protein: CASSLRASGGLPYEQYF
D gene: TRBD2; clone size: .; CDR3 length: 19; J gene: TRBJ2-1; V gene: TRBV11-2; CDR3 DNA: TGTGCCAGCAGCCCTGGCTTTCCGGGACTAGCGGGAGGAAACAATGAGCAGTTCTTC; CDR3 protein: CASSPGFPGLAGGNNEQFF
D gene: .; clone size: few; CDR3 length: 13; J gene: TRBJ2-1; V gene: TRBV27; CDR3 DNA: TGTGCCAGCAGTTTATCCAAAGTCAATGAGCAGTTCTTC; CDR3 protein: CASSLSKVNEQFF
D gene: TRBD2; clone size: few; CDR3 length: 14; J gene: TRBJ2-7; V gene: TRBV4-3; CDR3 DNA: TGCGCCAGCAGCCCCGGGAGGCACTCCTACGAGCAGTACTTC; CDR3 protein: CASSPGRHSYEQYF
D gene: TRBD2; clone size: many; CDR3 length: 14; J gene: TRBJ2-3; V gene: TRBV5-6; CDR3 DNA: TGTGCCAGCAGTCGGCGGGGAGGGGCAGATACGCAGTATTTT; CDR3 protein: CASSRRGGADTQYF
D gene: .; clone size: once; CDR3 length: 15; J gene: TRBJ2-2; V gene: TRBV9; CDR3 DNA: TGTGCCAGCAGTGACCTTCAGGGTGTTGCCGGGGAGCTGTTTTTT; CDR3 protein: CASSDLQGVAGELFF
D gene: .; clone size: many; CDR3 length: 17; J gene: TRBJ1-5; V gene: TRBV6-2/TRBV6-3; CDR3 DNA: TGTGCCAGCAGTCTATCCGGAGGACGGAGACGCAATCAGCCCCAGCATTTT; CDR3 protein: CASSLSGGRRRNQPQHF